A selection of T cell receptor beta chains follows, all from one sample in a study of cytomegalovirus exposure and HLA in healthy donors. The protocol was immunoSEQ multiplex PCR, while the TCRdb copy is restricted to in-frame clones and leaves out a portion. The sample holds over 130,000 clones, approximately 86% seen once. Sequencing was carried out using PBMCs. These receptors came from a man aged 18 to 30 in good health and CMV-seropositive. CDR3s leave out the opening cysteine and the closing phenylalanine or tryptophan.

V	J	CDR3
TRBV5-1	TRBJ2-7	ASSFRDRDHEQY
TRBV14	TRBJ2-7	ASSRGTVREQY
TRBV6-5	TRBJ1-5	ASRGQGDGRPQH
TRBV5-5	TRBJ1-1	ASSPDSLTEAF
TRBV4-1	TRBJ1-2	ASSQGVQGGVGYT
TRBV28	TRBJ2-1	ASSTQGQSKF
TRBV29-1	TRBJ2-7	SPPHRGLYEQY
TRBV6-6	TRBJ2-7	ASSYSLPYEQY
TRBV11-2	TRBJ1-2	ASSLSSDPQGTMDGYT
TRBV9	TRBJ1-2	ASSVGGWDRSNYGYT
TRBV19	TRBJ2-4	ASSFPDGIQNIQY
TRBV18	TRBJ2-7	ASSQGQDYEQY
TRBV6-5	TRBJ1-2	ASSPGGRYT
TRBV29-1	TRBJ1-1	SVAQGGNTEAF
TRBV5-4	TRBJ2-3	ASSLGGAGTDTQY
TRBV6-1	TRBJ2-5	ASKAGTLEETQY
TRBV19	TRBJ1-5	ASSIVRGPSNQPQH
TRBV6-5	TRBJ1-2	ASSSVNYGYT
TRBV27	TRBJ1-2	ASSLAGNYGYT
TRBV12-5	TRBJ2-7	ASGHIRDRGREQY
TRBV5-1	TRBJ2-1	ASSQQGDEQF
TRBV2	TRBJ1-5	ASSGNLGQGNQPQH
TRBV6-6	TRBJ1-4	ASKTDRIGEKLF
TRBV18	TRBJ1-2	ASSPLAGTLNYGYT
TRBV7-9	TRBJ1-3	ASSWSDNSGNTIY
TRBV27	TRBJ2-3	ASSLWPSGGSTDTQY
TRBV9	TRBJ2-7	ASSVETGYEQY
TRBV28	TRBJ2-7	ASGRGYEQY
TRBV25-1	TRBJ2-7	ASSDPSGGAHEQY
TRBV2	TRBJ2-3	ASSLASGTTSEGWDTQY
TRBV19	TRBJ2-5	ASSPTISGRVRETQY
TRBV5-4	TRBJ2-7	ASSSTESYEQY
TRBV2	TRBJ1-1	ASRSSGNTEAF
TRBV5-1	TRBJ2-2	ASSLKRQDTGELF
TRBV6-1	TRBJ2-5	ASNPGTSQETQY
TRBV20-1	TRBJ2-1	SARQNEQF
TRBV7-3	TRBJ2-1	ASSLSSGRGEQF
TRBV9	TRBJ2-5	ASNTGGRQETQY
TRBV2	TRBJ2-7	ASSRLAGAYEQY
TRBV6-1	TRBJ2-7	ASRGSGRAYEQY
TRBV28	TRBJ1-2	ASSPPGGRNYGYT
TRBV7-2	TRBJ2-1	ASSSQLAGGPRNEQF
TRBV9	TRBJ1-4	ASSVGESGEKLF
TRBV7-8	TRBJ1-5	ASSLEIEDQPQH
TRBV6-5	TRBJ1-1	ASSDSWVTEAF
TRBV4-2	TRBJ1-1	ASSLNTEAF
TRBV6-5	TRBJ2-7	ASSTDRGLEQY
TRBV21-1	TRBJ1-5	AKSWQGNQPQH